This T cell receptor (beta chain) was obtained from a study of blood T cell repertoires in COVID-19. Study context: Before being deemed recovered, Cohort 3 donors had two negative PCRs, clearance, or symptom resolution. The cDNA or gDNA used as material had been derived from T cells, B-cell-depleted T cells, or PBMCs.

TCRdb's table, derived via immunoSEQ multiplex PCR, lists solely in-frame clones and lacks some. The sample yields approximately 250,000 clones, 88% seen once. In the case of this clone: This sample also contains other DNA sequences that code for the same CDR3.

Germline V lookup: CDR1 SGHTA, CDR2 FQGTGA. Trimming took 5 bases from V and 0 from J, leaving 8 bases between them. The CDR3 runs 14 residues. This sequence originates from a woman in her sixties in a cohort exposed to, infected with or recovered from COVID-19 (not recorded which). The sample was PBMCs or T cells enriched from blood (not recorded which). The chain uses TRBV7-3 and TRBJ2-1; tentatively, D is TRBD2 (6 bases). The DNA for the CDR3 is TGTGCCAGCAGCGGAGGGAGCTCCTACAATGAGCAGTTCTTC. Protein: CASSGGSSYNEQFF.